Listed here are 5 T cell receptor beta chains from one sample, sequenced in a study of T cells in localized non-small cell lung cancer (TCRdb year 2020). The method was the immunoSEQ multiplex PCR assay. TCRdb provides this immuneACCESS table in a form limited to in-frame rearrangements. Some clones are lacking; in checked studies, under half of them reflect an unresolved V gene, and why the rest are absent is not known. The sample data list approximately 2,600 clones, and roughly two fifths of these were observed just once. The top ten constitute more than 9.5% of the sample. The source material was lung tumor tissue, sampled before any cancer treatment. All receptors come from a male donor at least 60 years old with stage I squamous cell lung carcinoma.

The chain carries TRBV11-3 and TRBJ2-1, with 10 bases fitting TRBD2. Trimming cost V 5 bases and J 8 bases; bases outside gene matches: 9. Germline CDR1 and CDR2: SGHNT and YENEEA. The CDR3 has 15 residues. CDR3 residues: CASSQTASGSDEQFF. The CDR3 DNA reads TGTGCCAGCAGCCAGACGGCTAGCGGGAGCGATGAGCAGTTCTTC.

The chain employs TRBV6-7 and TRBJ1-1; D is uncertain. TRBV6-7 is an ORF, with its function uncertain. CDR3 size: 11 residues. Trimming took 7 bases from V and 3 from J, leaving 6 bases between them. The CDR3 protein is CASTSDTEAFF. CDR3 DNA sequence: TGTGCCAGCACTTCGGACACTGAAGCTTTCTTT.

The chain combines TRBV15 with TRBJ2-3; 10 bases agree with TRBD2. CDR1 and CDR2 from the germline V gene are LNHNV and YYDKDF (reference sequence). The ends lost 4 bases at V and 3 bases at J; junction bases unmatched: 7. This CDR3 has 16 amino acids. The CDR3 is CATSITAGGGTDTQYF. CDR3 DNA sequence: TGTGCCACCAGCATCACAGCGGGAGGGGGGACAGATACGCAGTATTTT.

The CDR3 sequence is CASSEASVTQHF. The CDR3 region has the DNA TGTGCCAGCAGCGAGGCAAGTGTGACCCAGCATTTT. The rearrangement uses TRBV6-7 and TRBJ1-5; no definite D call. TRBV6-7 belongs to the ORF category, with a function that is uncertain. There are 12 residues in the CDR3. V dropped 6 bases and J dropped 11 bases, with 14 bases sitting between them.

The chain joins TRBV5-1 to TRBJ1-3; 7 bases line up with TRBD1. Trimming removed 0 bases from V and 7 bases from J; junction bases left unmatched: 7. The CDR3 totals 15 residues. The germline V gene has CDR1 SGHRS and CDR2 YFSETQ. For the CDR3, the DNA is TGCGCCAGCAGCTTGGGAGCGACAGGGAGGAACACCATATATTTT. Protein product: CASSLGATGRNTIYF.